Following are 4 T cell receptor beta chains from one sample sequenced in a study of blood T cell repertoires in COVID-19. Profiled with immunoSEQ multiplex PCR; TCRdb holds only in-frame clones, not every one. The data hold 650,000 to 800,000 clones, with 85% to 90% observed a single time. The sample comprised peripheral blood. Receptors were obtained from a woman aged 18-29 years with acute or convalescent COVID-19.

This sequence joins TRBV6-5 and TRBJ1-2; TRBD1 agrees at 9 bases. V dropped 4 bases and J dropped 7; count of bases not matched to a gene: 10. CDR1 MNHEY and CDR2 SVGAGI come from the germline V gene. The CDR3 consists of 15 residues. The CDR3 DNA follows: TGTGCCAGCAGTTCACCCGAACAGGGGGCGGGTGGCTACACCTTC. Amino acid sequence: CASSSPEQGAGGYTF.

This clone has just one count. This chain links TRBV7-8 with TRBJ1-1; D possibly corresponds to TRBD1 (6 bases). CDR3 length: 14 amino acids. CDR1 is SGHVS, CDR2 FQNEAQ, per germline. Trimming left V 5 bases short and J 4 bases short, with 14 bases between. The CDR3 coding sequence is TGTGCCAGCAGCCCACGACAGGACCCCACTGAAGCTTTCTTT. This translates into CASSPRQDPTEAFF. Full variable domain (outside the CDR3, taken from reference TRBV7-8 and TRBJ1-1): GAGVSQSPRYKVAKRGQDVALRCDPISGHVSLFWYQQALGQGPEFLTYFQNEAQLDKSGLPSDRFFAERPEGSVSTLKIQRTQQEDSAVYLCASSPRQDPTEAFFGQGTRLTVV.

The rearrangement joins TRBV24-1 to TRBJ1-2; D is uncertain. The CDR3 runs to 14 residues. The germline CDR1 and CDR2 sequences are KGHDR and SFDVKD. Trimming shortened V by 1 base and J by 5 bases, and 10 bases separated the two germline ends. This CDR3 reads CATSDFVTEYGYTF. As DNA, the CDR3 is TGTGCCACCAGTGATTTTGTAACGGAGTATGGCTACACCTTC.

The genes are TRBV30 and TRBJ2-1; D call uncertain. The CDR3 covers 12 residues. The germline gives CDR1 GTSNPN, CDR2 SVGIG (reference sequence). V dropped 0 bases and J dropped 5 bases, with 5 bases sitting between them. CDR3 sequence (DNA): TGTGCCTGGAGTGTACCTAACAATGAGCAGTTCTTC. Translating it yields CAWSVPNNEQFF.